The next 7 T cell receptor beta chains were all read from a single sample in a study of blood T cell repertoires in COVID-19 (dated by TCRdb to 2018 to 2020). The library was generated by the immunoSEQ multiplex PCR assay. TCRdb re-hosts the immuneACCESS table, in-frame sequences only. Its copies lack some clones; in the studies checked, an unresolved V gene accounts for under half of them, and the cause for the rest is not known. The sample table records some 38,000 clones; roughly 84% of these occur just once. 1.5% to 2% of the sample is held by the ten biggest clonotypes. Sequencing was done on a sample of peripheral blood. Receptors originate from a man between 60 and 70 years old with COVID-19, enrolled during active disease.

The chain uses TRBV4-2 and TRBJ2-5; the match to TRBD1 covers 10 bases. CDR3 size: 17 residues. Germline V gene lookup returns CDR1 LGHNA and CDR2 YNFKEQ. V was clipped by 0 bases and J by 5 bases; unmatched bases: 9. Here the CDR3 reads CASSQDNGRQGAETQYF. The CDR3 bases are TGTGCCAGCAGCCAAGATAATGGGAGACAGGGGGCGGAGACCCAGTACTTC.

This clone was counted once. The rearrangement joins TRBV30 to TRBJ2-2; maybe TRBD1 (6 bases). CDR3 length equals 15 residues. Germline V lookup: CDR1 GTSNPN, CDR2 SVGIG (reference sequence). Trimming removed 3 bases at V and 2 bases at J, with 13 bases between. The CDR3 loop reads CAWRLGQVNTGELFF. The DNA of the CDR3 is TGTGCCTGGAGATTGGGACAAGTAAACACCGGGGAGCTGTTTTTT.

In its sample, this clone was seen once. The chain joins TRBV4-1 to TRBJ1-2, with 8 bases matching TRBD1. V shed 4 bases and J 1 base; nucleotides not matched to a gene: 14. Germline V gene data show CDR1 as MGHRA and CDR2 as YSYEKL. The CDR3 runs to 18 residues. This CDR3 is CASSLIGGTGDYNYGYTF. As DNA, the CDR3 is TGCGCCAGCAGCCTCATAGGGGGGACAGGAGATTATAACTATGGCTACACCTTC.

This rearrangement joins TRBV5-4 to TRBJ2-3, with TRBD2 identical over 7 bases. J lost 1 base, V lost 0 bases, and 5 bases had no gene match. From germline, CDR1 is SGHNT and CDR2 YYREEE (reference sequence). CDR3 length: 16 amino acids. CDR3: CASSLDGGRGTDTQYF. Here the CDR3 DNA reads TGTGCCAGCAGCTTGGATGGCGGGAGAGGCACAGATACGCAGTATTTT.

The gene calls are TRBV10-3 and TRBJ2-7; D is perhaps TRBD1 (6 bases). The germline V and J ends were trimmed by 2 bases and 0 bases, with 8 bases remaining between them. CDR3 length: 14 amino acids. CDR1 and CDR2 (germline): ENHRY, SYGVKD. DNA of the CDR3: TGTGCCATCAGTGAGAGGACAGACTCCTACGAGCAGTACTTC. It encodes CAISERTDSYEQYF.

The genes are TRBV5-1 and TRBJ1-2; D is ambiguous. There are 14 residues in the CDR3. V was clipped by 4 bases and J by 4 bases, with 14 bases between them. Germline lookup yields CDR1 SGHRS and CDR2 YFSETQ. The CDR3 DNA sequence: TGCGCCAGCAGCCCCGCCGGTGAGGGCTATGGCTACACCTTC. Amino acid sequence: CASSPAGEGYGYTF. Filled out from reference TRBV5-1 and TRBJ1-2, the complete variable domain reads KAGVTQTPRYLIKTRGQQVTLSCSPISGHRSVSWYQQTPGQGLQFLFEYFSETQRNKGNFPGRFSGRQFSNSRSEMNVSTLELGDSALYLCASSPAGEGYGYTFGSGTRLTVV.

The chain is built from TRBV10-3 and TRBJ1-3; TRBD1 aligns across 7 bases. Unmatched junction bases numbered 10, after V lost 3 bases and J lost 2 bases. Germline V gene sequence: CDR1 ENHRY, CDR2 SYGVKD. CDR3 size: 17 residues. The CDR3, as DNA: TGTGCCATCAGTGAAGAGGTAACAGGGGTGCCTGGAAACACCATATATTTT. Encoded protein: CAISEEVTGVPGNTIYF.